This T cell receptor beta chain was sequenced during a study of blood T cell repertoires in COVID-19. This clone was observed a handful of times. V lost 3 bases and J lost 3, with 17 bases in between. Germline V CDR1 and CDR2: LGHNA, YSLEER. The CDR3 extends over 16 amino acids. Generated by immunoSEQ multiplex PCR, the TCRdb table keeps only in-frame clones and is missing some. The sample holds about 200,000 clones, over 80% seen once. Sequencing was done on a sample of peripheral blood. The sequence came from a woman aged 55-70 years with COVID-19, enrolled during active disease. The chain uses TRBV4-3 and TRBJ1-1; D gene unclear. The CDR3 protein is CASSHSKGVAYTEAFF. CDR3 nucleotide sequence: TGCGCCAGCAGCCATTCCAAGGGTGTAGCGTACACTGAAGCTTTCTTT.